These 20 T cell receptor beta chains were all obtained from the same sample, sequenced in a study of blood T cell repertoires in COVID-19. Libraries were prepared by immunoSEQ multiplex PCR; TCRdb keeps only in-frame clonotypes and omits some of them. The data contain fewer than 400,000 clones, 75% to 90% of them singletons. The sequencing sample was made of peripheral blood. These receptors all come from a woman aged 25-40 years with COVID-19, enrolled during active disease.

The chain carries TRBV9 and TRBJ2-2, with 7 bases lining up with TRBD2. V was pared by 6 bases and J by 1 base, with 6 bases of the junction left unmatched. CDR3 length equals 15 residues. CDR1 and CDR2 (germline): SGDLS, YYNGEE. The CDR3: CASTFLAENTGELFF. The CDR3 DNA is TGTGCCAGCACCTTTCTAGCGGAGAACACCGGGGAGCTGTTTTTT.

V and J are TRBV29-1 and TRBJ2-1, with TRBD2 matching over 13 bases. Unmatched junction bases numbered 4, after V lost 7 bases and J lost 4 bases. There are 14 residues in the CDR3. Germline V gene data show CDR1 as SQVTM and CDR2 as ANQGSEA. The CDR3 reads CSGGLAGVYNEQFF. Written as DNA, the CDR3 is TGCAGCGGTGGACTAGCGGGAGTATACAATGAGCAGTTCTTC.

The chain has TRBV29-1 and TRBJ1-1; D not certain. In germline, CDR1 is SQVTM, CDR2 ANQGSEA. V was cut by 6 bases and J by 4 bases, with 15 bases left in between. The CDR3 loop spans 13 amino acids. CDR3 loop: CSVEQVLGTEAFF. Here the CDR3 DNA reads TGCAGCGTCGAGCAGGTCTTGGGCACTGAAGCTTTCTTT.

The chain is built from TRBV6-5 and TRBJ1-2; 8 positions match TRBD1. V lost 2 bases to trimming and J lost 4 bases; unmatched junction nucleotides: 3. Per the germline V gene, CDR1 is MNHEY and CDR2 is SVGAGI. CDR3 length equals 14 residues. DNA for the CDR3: TGTGCCAGCAGTTACACCGGGACAGGCTATGGCTACACCTTC. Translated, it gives CASSYTGTGYGYTF.

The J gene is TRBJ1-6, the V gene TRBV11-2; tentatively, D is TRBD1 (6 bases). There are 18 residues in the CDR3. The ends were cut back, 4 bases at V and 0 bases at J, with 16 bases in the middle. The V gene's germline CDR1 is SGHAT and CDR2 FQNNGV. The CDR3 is CASSSDIDRSSYNSPLHF. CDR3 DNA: TGTGCCAGCAGCTCGGATATAGACAGGAGCTCCTATAATTCACCCCTCCACTTT.

CDR3 sequence reads: CASSALSGGTEAFF. The CDR3 DNA reads as TGTGCCAGCAGCGCGCTTTCGGGGGGCACTGAAGCTTTCTTT. The chain is built from TRBV5-4 and TRBJ1-1; D possibly corresponds to TRBD1 (5 bases). Trimming shortened V by 4 bases and J by 4 bases, and 14 bases separated the two germline ends. The length of the CDR3 is 14 residues. Germline values: CDR1 SGHNT, CDR2 YYREEE (reference sequence).

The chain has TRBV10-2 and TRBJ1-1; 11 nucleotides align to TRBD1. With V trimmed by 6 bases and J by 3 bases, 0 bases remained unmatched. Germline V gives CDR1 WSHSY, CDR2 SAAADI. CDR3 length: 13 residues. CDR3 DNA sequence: TGCGCCAGCAGGGGACAGGGGGACACTGAAGCTTTCTTT. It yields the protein CASRGQGDTEAFF.

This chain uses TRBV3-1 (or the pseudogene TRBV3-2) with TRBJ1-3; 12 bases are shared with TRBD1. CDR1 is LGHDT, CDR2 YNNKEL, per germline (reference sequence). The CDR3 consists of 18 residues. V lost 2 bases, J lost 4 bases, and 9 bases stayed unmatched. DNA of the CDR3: TGTGCCAGCAGCCAATACCAGGGACAGGGGGCTGCAGGAAACACCATATATTTT. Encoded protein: CASSQYQGQGAAGNTIYF.

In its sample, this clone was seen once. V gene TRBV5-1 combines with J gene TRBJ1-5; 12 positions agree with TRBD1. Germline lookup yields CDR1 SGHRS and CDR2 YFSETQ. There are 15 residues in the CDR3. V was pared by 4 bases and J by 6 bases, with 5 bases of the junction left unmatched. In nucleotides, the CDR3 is TGCGCCAGCAGCCCGGGACAGGGGGCAGGTCAGCCCCAGCATTTT. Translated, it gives CASSPGQGAGQPQHF.

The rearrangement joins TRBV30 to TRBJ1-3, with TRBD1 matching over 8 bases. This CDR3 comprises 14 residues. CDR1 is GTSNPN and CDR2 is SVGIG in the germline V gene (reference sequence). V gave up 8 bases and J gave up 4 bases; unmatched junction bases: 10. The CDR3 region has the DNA TGTGCCAGTGCCAGACAGGGGCTCGGAAACACCATATATTTT. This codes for CASARQGLGNTIYF. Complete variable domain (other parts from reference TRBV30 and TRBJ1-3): SQTIHQWPATLVQPVGSPLSLECTVEGTSNPNLYWYRQAAGRGLQLLFYSVGIGQISSEVPQNLSASRPQDRQFILSSKKLLLSDSGFYLCASARQGLGNTIYFGEGSWLTVV.

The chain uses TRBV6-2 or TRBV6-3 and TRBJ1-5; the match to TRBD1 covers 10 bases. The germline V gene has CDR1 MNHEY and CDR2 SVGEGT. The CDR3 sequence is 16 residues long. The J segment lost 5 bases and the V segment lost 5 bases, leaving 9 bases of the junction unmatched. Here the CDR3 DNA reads TGTGCCAGCAGTCAGAACCGGGACAGGGGCTATCAGCCCCAGCATTTT. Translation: CASSQNRDRGYQPQHF.

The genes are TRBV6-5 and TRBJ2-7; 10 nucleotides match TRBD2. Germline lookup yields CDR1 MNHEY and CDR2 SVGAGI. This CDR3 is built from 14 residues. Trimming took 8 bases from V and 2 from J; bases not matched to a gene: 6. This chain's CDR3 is CASGRLAGAYEQYF. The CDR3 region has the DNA TGTGCCAGCGGCAGACTAGCGGGTGCCTACGAGCAGTACTTC.

DNA of the CDR3: TGTGCCAGCTCCGCCCAGGGCCTGGGGGAGCAGTACTTC. This translates into CASSAQGLGEQYF. J is TRBJ2-7 and V is TRBV18; a possible D gene is TRBD1 (5 bases). CDR3 length equals 13 residues. Trimming pared 6 bases from V and 7 bases from J, leaving 16 bases between. Per germline, CDR1 KGHSH and CDR2 LQKENI.

CDR3 bases: TGTGCCAGCACCCCCGCTAGCGGGAGAGGCACCTACGAGCAGTACTTC. As protein: CASTPASGRGTYEQYF. The V and J genes are TRBV28 and TRBJ2-7, with 10 bases lining up with TRBD2. Germline assignment: CDR1 MDHEN and CDR2 SYDVKM. The CDR3 totals 16 residues. V gave up 7 bases and J gave up 2 bases; unmatched junction bases: 11. Full variable domain (outside the CDR3, taken from reference TRBV28 and TRBJ2-7): DVKVTQSSRYLVKRTGEKVFLECVQDMDHENMFWYRQDPGLGLRLIYFSYDVKMKEKGDIPEGYSVSREKKERFSLILESASTNQTSMYLCASTPASGRGTYEQYFGPGTRLTVT.

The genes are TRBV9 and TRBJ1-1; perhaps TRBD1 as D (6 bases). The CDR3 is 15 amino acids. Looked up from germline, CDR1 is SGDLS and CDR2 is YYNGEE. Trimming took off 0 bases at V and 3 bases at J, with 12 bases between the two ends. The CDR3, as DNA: TGTGCCAGCAGCGTAGAAACAGGGAGTTACACTGAAGCTTTCTTT. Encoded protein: CASSVETGSYTEAFF.

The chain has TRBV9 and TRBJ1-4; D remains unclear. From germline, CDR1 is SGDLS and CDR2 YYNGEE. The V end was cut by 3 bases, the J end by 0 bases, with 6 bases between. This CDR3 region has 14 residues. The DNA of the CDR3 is TGTGCCAGCAGCGCAGGCCCAACTAATGAAAAACTGTTTTTT. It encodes CASSAGPTNEKLFF.

CDR3 bases: TGTGCCAGCAGCTTACATTTCTGGGACAGAGCCTACGAGCAGTACTTC. Its translation: CASSLHFWDRAYEQYF. V gene TRBV7-9 combines with J gene TRBJ2-7; 7 positions match TRBD1. The germline CDR1 and CDR2 sequences are SEHNR and FQNEAQ (reference sequence). Trimming took 2 bases from V and 2 from J; bases not matched to a gene: 9. The CDR3 covers 16 residues. Based on the CDR3 plus reference TRBV7-9 and TRBJ2-7, the full variable domain is DTGVSQNPRHKITKRGQNVTFRCDPISEHNRLYWYRQTLGQGPEFLTYFQNEAQLEKSRLLSDRFSAERPKGSFSTLEIQRTEQGDSAMYLCASSLHFWDRAYEQYFGPGTRLTVT.

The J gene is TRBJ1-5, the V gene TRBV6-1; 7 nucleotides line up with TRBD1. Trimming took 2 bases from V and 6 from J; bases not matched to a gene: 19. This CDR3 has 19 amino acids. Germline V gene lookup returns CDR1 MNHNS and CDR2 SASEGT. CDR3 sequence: CASSETTFDRVGRFQPQHF. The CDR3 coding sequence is TGTGCCAGCAGTGAAACAACCTTTGACAGGGTAGGGCGTTTTCAGCCCCAGCATTTT.

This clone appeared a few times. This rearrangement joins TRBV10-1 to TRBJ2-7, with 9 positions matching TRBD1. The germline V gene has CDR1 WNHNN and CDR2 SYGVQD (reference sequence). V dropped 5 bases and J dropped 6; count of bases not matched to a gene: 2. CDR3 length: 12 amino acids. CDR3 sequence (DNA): TGCGCCAGCAGTAGGACAGGGGCCGAGCAGTACTTC. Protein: CASSRTGAEQYF.

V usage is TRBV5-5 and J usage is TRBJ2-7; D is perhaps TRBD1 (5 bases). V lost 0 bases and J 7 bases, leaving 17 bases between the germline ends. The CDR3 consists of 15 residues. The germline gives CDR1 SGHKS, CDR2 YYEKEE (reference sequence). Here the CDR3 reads CASSLAPGSETEQYF. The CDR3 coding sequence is TGTGCCAGCAGCTTGGCCCCAGGGTCCGAGACTGAGCAGTACTTC.